The 19 T cell receptor beta chains reported below all come from one sample, sequenced in a study of CXCR3-negative and CXCR3-positive naive CD8 T cells. Study-wide results and limits: Researchers report that CXCR3-positive naive cells carry more hydrophobic TRB CDR3s than CXCR3-negative naive cells.

UMI-labeled TRB cDNA libraries were prepared by 5' RACE. TCRdb reprocessed the 5' RACE reads; each CDR3 protein has one entry and no DNA is given. The specimen's table records fewer than 65,000 distinct CDR3 sequences. For these TCRs, the target antigens are not known. Sequencing was done on a sample of naive CXCR3+ CD8+ T cells from blood. Subset given: CD45RO-CCR7+CD27+CD95- naive CD8+ T cells expressing CXCR3 (TNR3+). These receptors were taken from a human donor in good health. Some clones in this sample may be carry-over from other donors' samples.

The chain joins TRBV7-2 to TRBJ1-2; TCRdb designates TRBD1, a call that cannot be tested without DNA. CDR3 size: 14 residues. Germline lookup yields CDR1 SGHTA and CDR2 FQGNSA. CDR3 sequence: CASSQHGQDYGYTF.

This rearrangement joins TRBV24-1 to TRBJ2-2; the D call from TCRdb, TRBD1, cannot be confirmed without DNA. CDR3 length: 14 amino acids. CDR1 and CDR2 (germline): KGHDR, SFDVKD. The CDR3 spells CATSHLDSTGELFF.

The V call is TRBV5-1, the J call TRBJ1-1; TCRdb's assignment of TRBD1 cannot be checked, as there is no DNA. Germline V gene sequence: CDR1 SGHRS, CDR2 YFSETQ. The CDR3 is 13 amino acids. The CDR3: CASSLRGLDEAFF. Drawing the rest from reference TRBV5-1 and TRBJ1-1, the complete variable domain is KAGVTQTPRYLIKTRGQQVTLSCSPISGHRSVSWYQQTPGQGLQFLFEYFSETQRNKGNFPGRFSGRQFSNSRSEMNVSTLELGDSALYLCASSLRGLDEAFFGQGTRLTVV.

The V and J genes are TRBV7-3 and TRBJ2-1. Per the germline V gene, CDR1 is SGHTA and CDR2 is FQGTGA. The CDR3 has 15 residues. The CDR3 spells CASSLKTETYNEQFF.

The chain uses TRBV6-4 and TRBJ2-7. The germline CDR1 and CDR2 sequences are MRHNA and SNTAGT. The CDR3 has 15 amino acids. CDR3 in amino acids: CASSVRTAKDYEQYF.

V gene TRBV29-1 combines with J gene TRBJ2-1; TCRdb's D call, TRBD2, is unchecked because there is no DNA. The CDR3 covers 17 residues. Looked up from germline, CDR1 is SQVTM and CDR2 is ANQGSEA. CDR3 in amino acids: CSVEFTSGRVAYNEQFF.

The chain employs TRBV7-6 and TRBJ2-1; with no DNA, the TCRdb D assignment of TRBD1 cannot be verified. The germline V gene encodes CDR1 SGHVS and CDR2 FNYEAQ. The CDR3 loop spans 16 amino acids. CDR3 sequence reads: CASSLRGGGEMDEQFF.

V and J are TRBV27 and TRBJ1-2; TCRdb gives TRBD1 as the D gene, but with no DNA this cannot be confirmed. The CDR3 spans 14 residues. Germline V gives CDR1 MNHEY, CDR2 SMNVEV (reference sequence). This chain's CDR3 is CASWDRGVDYGYTF.

The chain combines TRBV27 with TRBJ2-1; checking the TCRdb D call of TRBD1 is not possible without DNA. This CDR3 comprises 14 residues. In germline, CDR1 is MNHEY, CDR2 SMNVEV (reference sequence). The CDR3 spells CASSRDGTYNEQFF.

The gene calls are TRBV9 and TRBJ2-3; TCRdb indicates TRBD2, and absent DNA this call remains unverified. The CDR3 contains 17 residues. Germline-derived CDR1 and CDR2 are SGDLS and YYNGEE. The chain's CDR3 is CASSVEPSGGATDTQYF. The variable domain in full, with the rest retrieved from reference TRBV9 and TRBJ2-3, is DSGVTQTPKHLITATGQRVTLRCSPRSGDLSVYWYQQSLDQGLQFLIQYYNGEERAKGNILERFSAQQFPDLHSELNLSSLELGDSALYFCASSVEPSGGATDTQYFGPGTRLTVL.

The CDR3 here is CASSLDRDGPYEQYF. This rearrangement joins TRBV5-1 to TRBJ2-7; the D call from TCRdb, TRBD1, cannot be confirmed without DNA. Germline-derived CDR1 and CDR2 are SGHRS and YFSETQ. This CDR3 is 15 amino acids long.

The chain recombines TRBV7-9 with TRBJ2-1; TCRdb's D call, TRBD2, is unchecked because there is no DNA. Germline CDR1 reads SEHNR; CDR2 reads FQNEAQ (reference sequence). The CDR3 consists of 17 residues. The CDR3 sequence: CASSAPDSLAPHNEQFF. Using reference TRBV7-9 and TRBJ2-1 for the parts outside the CDR3, the full variable domain is DTGVSQNPRHKITKRGQNVTFRCDPISEHNRLYWYRQTLGQGPEFLTYFQNEAQLEKSRLLSDRFSAERPKGSFSTLEIQRTEQGDSAMYLCASSAPDSLAPHNEQFFGPGTRLTVL.

The V and J genes are TRBV11-1 and TRBJ2-7. This CDR3 spans 13 amino acids. CDR1 is SGHAT, CDR2 FQDESV, per germline (reference sequence). The CDR3 loop is CASSPMTFYEQYF.

This rearrangement joins TRBV5-3 to TRBJ2-7; TCRdb designates TRBD1, a call that cannot be tested without DNA. TRBV5-3 is an open reading frame whose function is uncertain. This CDR3 has 15 residues. The CDR3 is CARSRPGHVSYEQYF.

The V call is TRBV28, the J call TRBJ2-1; TCRdb's D call, TRBD2, is unchecked because there is no DNA. The CDR3 extends over 14 amino acids. Germline lookup yields CDR1 MDHEN and CDR2 SYDVKM. This chain's CDR3 is CASSSLAGYNEQFF.

This clonotype is deemed medium-sized by its frequency. The chain carries TRBV23-1 and TRBJ2-5; the D gene TCRdb calls, TRBD1, cannot be checked with no DNA. TRBV23-1 counts as an open reading frame of uncertain function. This CDR3 comprises 16 residues. CDR3 amino acids: CASPPIRDRWQETQYF.

The V and J genes are TRBV7-3 and TRBJ2-3; checking the TCRdb D call of TRBD2 is not possible without DNA. Germline CDR1 reads SGHTA; CDR2 reads FQGTGA. The CDR3 extends over 16 amino acids. This CDR3 reads CASSTTGGQGADTQYF.

The rearrangement joins TRBV29-1 to TRBJ2-1; TCRdb selects TRBD2, and the lack of DNA leaves this call unchecked. CDR3 length equals 13 residues. The germline CDR1 and CDR2 sequences are SQVTM and ANQGSEA. The CDR3 sequence is CSVALAGDNEQFF.

V gene TRBV4-1 combines with J gene TRBJ2-7. The CDR3 spans 14 residues. Germline V gives CDR1 MGHRA, CDR2 YSYEKL. CDR3 region: CASSLDRGSYEQYF.